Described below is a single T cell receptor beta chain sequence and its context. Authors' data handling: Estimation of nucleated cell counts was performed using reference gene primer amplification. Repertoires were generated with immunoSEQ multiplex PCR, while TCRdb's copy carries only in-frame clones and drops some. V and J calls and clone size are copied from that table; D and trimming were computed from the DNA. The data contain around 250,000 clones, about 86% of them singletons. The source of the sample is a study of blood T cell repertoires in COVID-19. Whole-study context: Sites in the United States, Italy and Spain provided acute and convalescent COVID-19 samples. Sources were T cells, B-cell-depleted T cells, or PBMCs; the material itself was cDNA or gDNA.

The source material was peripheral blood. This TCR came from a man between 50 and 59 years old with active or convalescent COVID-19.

The CDR3 here is CASSQESADSPLHF. The CDR3, as DNA: TGTGCCAGCAGCCAAGAGAGCGCGGATTCACCCCTCCACTTT. The rearrangement links TRBV3-1 (or the pseudogene TRBV3-2) to TRBJ1-6, with unresolved D. The germline CDR1 and CDR2 sequences are LGHDT and YNNKEL (reference sequence). The CDR3 totals 14 residues. V was trimmed by 0 bases and J by 8 bases, leaving 8 bases between them.